This T cell receptor (beta chain) was observed in a study of cytomegalovirus exposure and HLA in healthy donors. This clone appeared once. Both 60 Vbeta primers and 13 Jbeta primers went into the PCR. Repertoires were generated with immunoSEQ multiplex PCR, while TCRdb's copy carries only in-frame clones and drops some. The profile shows 150,000 to 200,000 clones, about three quarters of them singletons. The CDR3 is 14 amino acids. The germline V gene encodes CDR1 MNHNS and CDR2 SASEGT. Trimming left V 6 bases short and J 1 base short, with 11 bases between. V is TRBV6-1 and J is TRBJ2-3; D perhaps matches TRBD2 (5 bases). The source of this sequence is a man under 40 in good health and CMV-seropositive. The sequenced material came from PBMCs. The CDR3 reads CASREDGGTDTQYF. The CDR3 DNA reads TGTGCCAGCAGGGAGGACGGCGGCACAGATACGCAGTATTTT.